This record concerns one T cell receptor (beta chain) sequence. This specimen comes from a study of blood T cell repertoires in COVID-19. As for the study in general: COVID-19 samples from acute and convalescent phases originated in the United States, Italy and Spain. Sample material is recorded as cDNA or gDNA derived from T cells, B-cell-depleted T cells, or PBMCs.

V lost 9 bases, J lost 9 bases, and 10 bases stayed unmatched. Germline V gene sequence: CDR1 LNHDA, CDR2 SQIVND (reference sequence). The CDR3 runs 14 residues. Source study methods: Nucleated cell counts were estimated from reference gene primer amplification. Produced via immunoSEQ multiplex PCR; TCRdb's table is partial and in-frame only. Clone size and V and J calls were adopted from that table, with D and trimming inferred from the DNA. The sample gives roughly 70,000 clones, 80% of which show up once; roughly 9.7% is in the top ten. This chain connects TRBV19 to TRBJ1-4; TRBD1 agrees at 10 bases. This receptor was taken from a human donor in a cohort sampled during active COVID-19. Sequenced: peripheral blood. The CDR3 DNA sequence: TGTGCCAGCAAGAAACCGGGACAGGGGAAAAAACTGTTTTTT. This translates into CASKKPGQGKKLFF. The variable domain in full, with the rest retrieved from reference TRBV19 and TRBJ1-4, is DGGITQSPKYLFRKEGQNVTLSCEQNLNHDAMYWYRQDPGQGLRLIYYSQIVNDFQKGDIAEGYSVSREKKESFPLTVTSAQKNPTAFYLCASKKPGQGKKLFFGSGTQLSVL.